What follows describes a single TCR beta chain. Based on its abundance in the sample, this clone is medium-sized (0.01 to 0.1%). This receptor's antigen is unknown. No qualities accompany the bases; no much larger clone lies one base away. This specimen comes from a study of a mutant IDH1 vaccine in newly diagnosed glioma (TCRdb year 2021). Turning to the overall study: Vaccination began 4-6 weeks after radiotherapy alone, or alongside temozolomide cycles in the chemotherapy-containing groups. Visit V12 was the week-35 safety follow-up and visit V13 was the week-47 end of study. For exploratory analyses, approximately 23 treated patients had longitudinal TCRB deep sequencing done wherever samples were available. The 30 to 40 treated patients were approximately 60% male and around 38% female, with a mean age of 40.4 years. Before enrollment, patients had received standard therapy of radiotherapy alone, temozolomide alone, or radiochemotherapy with temozolomide; most received the combination. Six visits were used for peripheral blood collection: V03 (baseline), V05, V07, V10, V12 and V13. Broader findings and caveats from the paper: The authors noted that analyses of patient blood samples could not be reproduced because of sample limitations. Vaccine-induced immune responses across multiple MHC alleles were detected in 80% to 95% of patients. Changes in the top peripheral T cell clonotypes picked up by TCRB sequencing did not appear to be linked to pseudoprogression. PBMC samples for TCRB deep sequencing were selected based on availability.

The library was made by the immunoSEQ multiplex PCR assay. Following the manufacturer's protocol, the hsTCRB Kit was used to amplify rearranged TCR beta chain sequences. Sequencing of TCRB libraries was carried out on an Illumina MiSeq. From the authors' description of their analysis: The proprietary platform of the kit vendor was used for demultiplexing, trimming and gene mapping. In TCRdb, the immuneACCESS table is reduced to in-frame sequences with V and J assigned. These tables do not hold every clone; where another copy was compared, an unresolved V gene accounts for under half, and the others remain unexplained. That table gives V, J and clone size, and the DNA gave D and trimming. The sample profile shows under 40,000 clones; 81% of them were found once. Clones ranked in the top ten supply approximately 15% of the sample. CDR1 and CDR2, per the germline V gene (reference sequence), are GTSNPN and SVGIG. Trimming takes 7 bases off V and 1 base off J; junction bases not matched to a gene: 2. The CDR3 numbers 12 residues from cysteine through phenylalanine. Here the CDR3 DNA is all that survives: 36 bases in frame from base 1.

The intended sense of this specimen's time point label: week 35, safety follow-up. A 20-mer mutant IDH1 peptide at 300 micrograms in Montanide made up each vaccine dose, which was injected subcutaneously together with topical imiquimod. Eight vaccinations were administered to patients in weeks 1, 3, 5, 7, 11, 15, 19 and 23, corresponding to visits V03 through V10. Newly diagnosed WHO grade 3 or 4 IDH1-mutant astrocytomas showing loss of nuclear ATRX were present in the donors. The samples were drawn from NOA16, a multicentre, single-arm, open-label phase I trial in Germany that tested a mutant IDH1 peptide vaccine in humans for the first time. The DNeasy Blood and Tissue Kit was used to extract genomic DNA from EDTA blood for TCRB sequencing.

The material sequenced was PBMCs, taken from a glioma patient whose treatment included an IDH1 peptide vaccine. The V and J genes are TRBV30 and TRBJ1-1; 8 of the junction bases match TRBD1. The origin of this receptor is a man younger than 40 with glioma. The CDR3 protein sequence reads: CASDRENTEAFF. The DNA sequence follows: TGTGCCTCGGACAGGGAGAACACTGAAGCTTTCTTT.